Detailed here is one T cell receptor (beta chain). Its target is unknown. TCRdb recomputed calls from the RT-PCR reads with MiXCR, one row per CDR3 protein. In the table there are about 170,000 distinct CDR3 sequences, 10% to 15% of which are singletons. This entry belongs to a study of response to subunit inactivated influenza vaccine. Study outcomes and limitations: It was suggested by the authors that few new T cells are recruited by each seasonal influenza vaccination.

Per the germline V gene, CDR1 is SEHNR and CDR2 is FQNEAQ (reference sequence). The CDR3 covers 14 residues. Trimming shortened V by 4 bases and J by 6 bases, and 15 bases separated the two germline ends. Separately, the same data were catalogued under a study of T cells expressing NK-cell markers. That study reports: In generating TCR beta cDNA, 5'RACE template switching with UMIs was used. Cells sorted as CD3+CD56+NKG2C+, CD3+CD56+NKG2C- and CD3+CD56-NKG2C+ T cells supplied the TCR beta repertoires. The authors sequenced eight donors, of whom seven were HCMV-seropositive and one was seronegative. In several experiments, sorting was confined to alpha-beta TCR T cells through use of an anti-gamma-delta TCR antibody.

Sequences were derived from CD8+ T cells sorted from PBMCs, sampled 11 to 12 days after vaccination. The V and J genes are TRBV7-9 and TRBJ1-2, with D perhaps TRBD1 (5 bases). This receptor was obtained from a man aged 45-65 years who received an inactivated influenza vaccine. Written as DNA, the CDR3 is TGTGCCAGCAGCTGGGGACCTCCGTCCAATGGCTACACCTTC. Protein: CASSWGPPSNGYTF.